This is a list of T cell receptor beta chains from one sample in a study of T cells in Graves' hyperthyroidism and ophthalmopathy. TCRdb redid the calling of the multiplex PCR reads with MiXCR, one entry per CDR3 protein. The sample holds about 590,000 distinct CDR3 sequences, approximately 15% seen once. Sequenced input: blood. These receptors all stem from a woman under 40 with Graves' hyperthyroidism. Both conserved end residues are part of each CDR3. The D gene is left open where the match is weak. Size values are once, few and many counts, or a class for expanded clones, and some rows have none.

D: NA; V: TRBV16; size: few; J: TRBJ1-1; CDR3: CASSQSHRNEAFF; DNA: TGTGCCAGCAGCCAATCACACCGGAACGAAGCTTTCTTT
D: NA; V: TRBV7-2; size: many; J: TRBJ1-1; CDR3: CASSLGLVGAGMNTEAFF; DNA: TGTGCCAGCAGCTTAGGGCTTGTGGGGGCGGGAATGAACACTGAAGCTTTCTTT
D: TRBD2; V: TRBV7-8; size: many; J: TRBJ2-3; CDR3: CASSLFAGGPGDTQYF; DNA: TGTGCCAGCAGCTTATTCGCGGGAGGGCCTGGAGATACGCAGTATTTT
D: TRBD2; V: TRBV5-1; size: NA; J: TRBJ2-1; CDR3: CASSPGAGGTYNEQFF; DNA: TGCGCCAGCAGCCCGGGGGCGGGAGGAACATACAATGAGCAGTTCTTC
D: NA; V: TRBV20-1; size: many; J: TRBJ1-2; CDR3: CSASPFQGTDGYTF; DNA: TGCAGTGCTAGCCCCTTTCAGGGAACGGATGGCTACACCTTC
D: TRBD2; V: TRBV11-2; size: NA; J: TRBJ2-7; CDR3: CASSSGTSGQWDSYEQYF; DNA: TGTGCCAGCAGCTCCGGGACTAGCGGGCAATGGGACTCCTACGAGCAGTACTTC
D: NA; V: TRBV29-1; size: NA; J: TRBJ1-4; CDR3: CSARGQTNEKLFF; DNA: TGCAGCGCTCGAGGGCAAACTAATGAAAAACTGTTTTTT
D: NA; V: TRBV12-3/TRBV12-4; size: few; J: TRBJ2-2; CDR3: CASSFSLASNTGELFF; DNA: TGTGCCAGCAGTTTTAGTCTAGCGTCGAACACCGGGGAGCTGTTTTTT
D: TRBD1; V: TRBV19; size: NA; J: TRBJ1-6; CDR3: CASSQRDRGPNNSPLHF; DNA: TGTGCCAGTAGTCAAAGAGACAGGGGACCCAATAATTCACCCCTCCACTTT
D: NA; V: TRBV4-1; size: many; J: TRBJ2-7; CDR3: CASSQEGATTYEQYF; DNA: TGCGCCAGCAGCCAAGAAGGGGCCACAACCTACGAGCAGTACTTC
D: TRBD2; V: TRBV7-2; size: many; J: TRBJ2-1; CDR3: CASSIRSGRAGEQFF; DNA: TGTGCCAGCAGCATCCGGAGCGGGAGGGCCGGTGAGCAGTTCTTC
D: NA; V: TRBV29-1; size: NA; J: TRBJ2-4; CDR3: CSVVWATKNIQYF; DNA: TGCAGCGTTGTTTGGGCGACCAAAAACATTCAGTACTTC
D: NA; V: TRBV18; size: many; J: TRBJ1-1; CDR3: CASSPIEDTEAFF; DNA: TGTGCCAGCTCCCCTATTGAGGACACTGAAGCTTTCTTT
D: TRBD2; V: TRBV27; size: few; J: TRBJ2-7; CDR3: CASSSIGLAVECEQYF; DNA: TGTGCCAGCAGTTCCATCGGACTAGCGGTTGAATGCGAGCAGTACTTC
D: NA; V: TRBV7-3; size: many; J: TRBJ2-7; CDR3: CASSLLKKYEQYF; DNA: TGTGCCAGCAGCTTACTAAAAAAATACGAGCAGTACTTC
D: TRBD2; V: TRBV6-6; size: many; J: TRBJ2-7; CDR3: CASSYSGGSTYEQYF; DNA: TGTGCCAGCAGTTACTCGGGCGGGAGCACCTACGAGCAGTACTTC
D: TRBD2; V: TRBV20-1; size: NA; J: TRBJ2-3; CDR3: CSALLAGRTDTQYF; DNA: TGCAGTGCTCTCCTAGCGGGGCGAACAGATACGCAGTATTTT
D: NA; V: TRBV11-1; size: NA; J: TRBJ2-7; CDR3: CASSLAGAVPSYEQYF; DNA: TGTGCCAGCAGCTTAGCGGGCGCGGTTCCATCCTACGAGCAGTACTTC
D: TRBD1; V: TRBV20-1; size: NA; J: TRBJ2-6; CDR3: CSAPGQGDAGANVLTF; DNA: TGCAGTGCACCGGGACAGGGAGACGCCGGGGCCAACGTCCTGACTTTC
D: NA; V: TRBV18; size: NA; J: TRBJ2-6; CDR3: CASSLTLFSGANVLTF; DNA: TGTGCCAGCTCCCTGACACTCTTCTCTGGGGCCAACGTCCTGACTTTC
D: TRBD1; V: TRBV5-1; size: many; J: TRBJ2-7; CDR3: CASSAGTVYEQYF; DNA: TGCGCCAGCAGCGCCGGGACAGTTTACGAGCAGTACTTC
D: TRBD2; V: TRBV6-2/TRBV6-3; size: NA; J: TRBJ2-1; CDR3: CATRPLTSGSSLTYEQFF; DNA: TGTGCCACCAGACCCCTCACTAGCGGCTCTAGTCTCACCTACGAGCAGTTCTTC
D: NA; V: TRBV28; size: many; J: TRBJ1-1; CDR3: CASSSRDTEAFF; DNA: TGTGCCAGCAGTTCTAGGGACACTGAAGCTTTCTTT
D: TRBD1; V: TRBV12-3/TRBV12-4; size: many; J: TRBJ1-4; CDR3: CASSFGDREEKLFF; DNA: TGTGCCAGCAGTTTCGGGGACAGGGAAGAAAAACTGTTTTTT
D: NA; V: TRBV28; size: many; J: TRBJ2-4; CDR3: CASSLGFLAKNIQYF; DNA: TGTGCCAGCAGTTTAGGTTTCCTAGCCAAAAACATTCAGTACTTC
D: NA; V: TRBV2; size: many; J: TRBJ2-7; CDR3: CASRIATYEQYF; DNA: TGTGCCAGCAGAATTGCAACCTACGAGCAGTACTTC
D: NA; V: TRBV7-9; size: NA; J: TRBJ2-2; CDR3: CASPPPGESGRGAVF; DNA: TGTGCCAGCCCTCCCCCAGGGGAAAGTGGCCGGGGAGCTGTTTTT
D: TRBD1; V: TRBV2; size: many; J: TRBJ1-5; CDR3: CASSDSGTVYQPQHF; DNA: TGTGCCAGCAGTGACTCCGGGACAGTTTATCAGCCCCAGCATTTT
D: TRBD2; V: TRBV28; size: NA; J: TRBJ2-3; CDR3: CASGSGGPPDTQYF; DNA: TGTGCCAGCGGGAGCGGGGGGCCCCCAGATACGCAGTATTTT
D: NA; V: TRBV7-2; size: many; J: TRBJ2-1; CDR3: CASSSISSAPRNEQFF; DNA: TGTGCCAGCAGCTCCATTTCCAGCGCCCCAAGGAATGAGCAGTTCTTC
D: NA; V: TRBV30; size: many; J: TRBJ1-1; CDR3: CAWGDGRLNTEAFF; DNA: TGTGCCTGGGGGGATGGCAGACTGAACACTGAAGCTTTCTTT
D: TRBD1; V: TRBV30; size: many; J: TRBJ1-1; CDR3: CAQRTGVNTEAFF; DNA: TGTGCCCAGAGGACAGGGGTGAACACTGAAGCTTTCTTT
D: NA; V: TRBV4-1; size: NA; J: TRBJ2-1; CDR3: CASSQVMYNEQFF; DNA: TGCGCCAGCAGCCAAGTAATGTACAATGAGCAGTTCTTC
D: NA; V: TRBV7-9; size: NA; J: TRBJ2-1; CDR3: CGSSRSLGLFNEQFF; DNA: TGTGGTAGCAGCCGCTCTTTAGGCTTATTTAATGAGCAGTTCTTC
D: TRBD1; V: TRBV13; size: NA; J: TRBJ2-3; CDR3: CASSWDRVGRDTQYF; DNA: TGTGCCAGCAGCTGGGACAGGGTGGGGAGAGATACGCAGTATTTT
D: TRBD2; V: TRBV7-2; size: many; J: TRBJ2-1; CDR3: CASSLALAGSYSEQFF; DNA: TGTGCCAGCAGCTTAGCGCTAGCGGGGAGTTACAGTGAGCAGTTCTTC
D: TRBD2; V: TRBV11-2; size: NA; J: TRBJ2-1; CDR3: CASSLDPGTSGIAYEQFF; DNA: TGTGCCAGCAGCTTAGACCCCGGGACTAGCGGGATCGCATATGAGCAGTTCTTC
D: NA; V: TRBV2; size: few; J: TRBJ1-5; CDR3: CASSGGAREQPQHF; DNA: TGTGCCAGCAGTGGGGGGGCGCGTGAACAGCCCCAGCATTTT
D: NA; V: TRBV20-1; size: many; J: TRBJ2-5; CDR3: CSAKPAARETQYF; DNA: TGCAGTGCGAAACCGGCGGCGAGGGAGACCCAGTACTTC
D: NA; V: TRBV30; size: many; J: TRBJ1-6; CDR3: CAWTDSNSPLHF; DNA: TGTGCCTGGACCGACAGCAATTCACCCCTCCACTTT
D: NA; V: TRBV7-9; size: few; J: TRBJ2-7; CDR3: CASSKKDNQWGEQYF; DNA: TGTGCCAGCAGCAAGAAGGACAACCAATGGGGCGAGCAGTACTTC
D: NA; V: TRBV13; size: NA; J: TRBJ2-5; CDR3: CASSLGWAEETQYF; DNA: TGTGCCAGCAGCTTAGGCTGGGCAGAAGAGACCCAGTACTTC